This note documents a single TCR beta chain sequence. Germline trimming cut 5 bases from V and 10 bases from J; bases unmatched to any gene: 6. The CDR3 has 14 residues. Germline CDR1 reads MNHEY; CDR2 reads SVGAGI. The repertoire was sequenced with immunoSEQ multiplex PCR; TCRdb's copy has only in-frame clones and lacks some. This sample has about 130,000 clones; about 89% occur once, and the top ten carry 11%. These data come from a study of blood T cell repertoires in COVID-19. Study context: The cDNA or gDNA used as material had been derived from T cells, B-cell-depleted T cells, or PBMCs.

The TCR sequence derives from a woman in her 70s with COVID-19, enrolled during active disease. Sequenced sample: peripheral blood. This chain connects TRBV6-5 to TRBJ2-1, with 12 nucleotides matching TRBD1. The CDR3 DNA sequence: TGTGCCAGCAGTCCCTGGGGGACAGGGGGCGAGCAGTTCTTC. This gives the protein CASSPWGTGGEQFF.